What follows are 5 T cell receptor beta chains derived from one specimen sequenced in a study of vaccination effects on CD4 cells after COVID-19. Antigen-specific CD4+ T cells were expanded with viral peptide pools in the ViraFEST assay before sequencing. After more than 8 days in culture, the CD4+ T cells were isolated. Infection with SARS-CoV-2 occurred in the person between March and December 2020, and PCR confirmed it. These TCRs' antigens remain unknown. TCRdb keeps only in-frame clones here, not all; method: immunoSEQ multiplex PCR. In the table there are roughly 24,000 clones, around 69% of which are singletons. This material consisted of CD4+ T cells from PBMCs cultured with SARS-CoV-2 spike peptides, taken before COVID-19 vaccination. The origin of the receptors is a human donor who had a prior SARS-CoV-2 infection.

V gene TRBV28 combines with J gene TRBJ2-7; 7 bases align to TRBD2. CDR1 MDHEN and CDR2 SYDVKM come from the germline V gene. This CDR3 region has 14 residues. V lost 6 bases to trimming and J lost 2 bases; unmatched junction nucleotides: 7. CDR3 sequence reads: CASSPRAGAYEQYF. The CDR3 DNA is TGTGCCAGCAGCCCCAGGGCGGGGGCCTACGAGCAGTACTTC. Full variable domain (rest looked up from reference TRBV28 and TRBJ2-7): DVKVTQSSRYLVKRTGEKVFLECVQDMDHENMFWYRQDPGLGLRLIYFSYDVKMKEKGDIPEGYSVSREKKERFSLILESASTNQTSMYLCASSPRAGAYEQYFGPGTRLTVT.

This clone was detected only once. The V call is TRBV9, the J call TRBJ1-3; D gene uncertain. The CDR3 is made up of 13 amino acids. The germline CDR1 and CDR2 sequences are SGDLS and YYNGEE. Between the trimmed V and J ends, which lost 4 bases and 0 bases, there was a span of 5 bases. CDR3 region: CASSRDSGNTIYF. The CDR3 region has the DNA TGTGCCAGCAGCAGGGACTCTGGAAACACCATATATTTT.

The gene calls are TRBV7-8 and TRBJ2-7; 8 bases map to TRBD1. Germline V gene sequence: CDR1 SGHVS, CDR2 FQNEAQ. The CDR3 is made up of 15 amino acids. The V and J ends lost 1 base and 2 bases, in that order; junction bases with no gene match: 4. In nucleotides, the CDR3 is TGTGCCAGCAGCTTAGGGACAGGGACGCCCTACGAGCAGTACTTC. It translates to CASSLGTGTPYEQYF. The whole variable domain, filled in from reference TRBV7-8 and TRBJ2-7, reads GAGVSQSPRYKVAKRGQDVALRCDPISGHVSLFWYQQALGQGPEFLTYFQNEAQLDKSGLPSDRFFAERPEGSVSTLKIQRTQQEDSAVYLCASSLGTGTPYEQYFGPGTRLTVT.

The chain uses TRBV2 and TRBJ2-7, with 9 bases identical to TRBD1. Germline CDR1 and CDR2: SNHLY and FYNNEI. This CDR3 is 16 amino acids long. V gave up 2 bases and J gave up 3 bases; unmatched junction bases: 8. CDR3 residues: CASSEKGQGPIYEQYF. The CDR3 DNA reads as TGTGCCAGCAGTGAAAAGGGACAGGGCCCCATCTACGAGCAGTACTTC.

This chain connects TRBV9 to TRBJ1-5; D unresolved. The CDR3 runs 14 residues. V shed 0 bases and J shed 3 bases, with 7 bases lying between them. Germline V lookup: CDR1 SGDLS, CDR2 YYNGEE. CDR3 loop: CASSVGVNNQPQHF. The DNA for the CDR3 is TGTGCCAGCAGCGTAGGGGTAAACAATCAGCCCCAGCATTTT.